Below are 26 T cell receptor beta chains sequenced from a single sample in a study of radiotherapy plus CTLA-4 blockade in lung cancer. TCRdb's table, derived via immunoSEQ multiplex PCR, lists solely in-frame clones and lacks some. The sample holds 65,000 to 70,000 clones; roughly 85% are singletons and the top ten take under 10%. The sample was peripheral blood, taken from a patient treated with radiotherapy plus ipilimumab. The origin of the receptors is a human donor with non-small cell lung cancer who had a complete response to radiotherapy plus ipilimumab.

The CDR3 sequence is CSVADREASTDTQYF. The CDR3 DNA follows: TGCAGCGTTGCCGACAGGGAAGCTAGCACAGATACGCAGTATTTT. V gene TRBV29-1 combines with J gene TRBJ2-3, with 7 nucleotides matching TRBD1. The CDR3 spans 15 residues. V trimming: 4 bases; J trimming: 0 bases; junction bases outside the gene matches: 7. Per the germline V gene, CDR1 is SQVTM and CDR2 is ANQGSEA.

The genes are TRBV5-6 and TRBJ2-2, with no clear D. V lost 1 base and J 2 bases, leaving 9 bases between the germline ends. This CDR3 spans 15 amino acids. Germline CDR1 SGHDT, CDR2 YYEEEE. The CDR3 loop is CASSLWAENTGELFF. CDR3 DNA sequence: TGTGCCAGCAGCTTGTGGGCTGAAAACACCGGGGAGCTGTTTTTT.

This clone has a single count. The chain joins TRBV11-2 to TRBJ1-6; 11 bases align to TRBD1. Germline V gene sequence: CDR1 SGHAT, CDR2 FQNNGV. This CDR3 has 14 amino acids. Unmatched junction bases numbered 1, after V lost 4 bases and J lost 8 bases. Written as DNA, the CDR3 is TGTGCCAGCAGCTGGACAGGGGGCGATTCACCCCTCCACTTT. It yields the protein CASSWTGGDSPLHF.

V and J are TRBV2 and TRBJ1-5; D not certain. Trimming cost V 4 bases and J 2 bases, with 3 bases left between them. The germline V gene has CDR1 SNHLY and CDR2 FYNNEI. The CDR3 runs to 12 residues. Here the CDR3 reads CASSGGNQPQHF. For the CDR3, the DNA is TGTGCCAGCAGTGGCGGCAATCAGCCCCAGCATTTT.

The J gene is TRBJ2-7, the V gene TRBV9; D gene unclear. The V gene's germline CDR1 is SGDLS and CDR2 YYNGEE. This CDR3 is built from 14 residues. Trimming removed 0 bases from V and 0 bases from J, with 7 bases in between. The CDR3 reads CASSVDVSSYEQYF. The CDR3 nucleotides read TGTGCCAGCAGCGTAGATGTGAGCTCCTACGAGCAGTACTTC.

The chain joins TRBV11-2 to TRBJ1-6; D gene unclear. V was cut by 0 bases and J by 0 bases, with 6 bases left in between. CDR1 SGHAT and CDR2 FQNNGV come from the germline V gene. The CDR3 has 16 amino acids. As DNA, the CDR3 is TGTGCCAGCAGCTTAGACGGTGGCTCCTATAATTCACCCCTCCACTTT. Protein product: CASSLDGGSYNSPLHF.

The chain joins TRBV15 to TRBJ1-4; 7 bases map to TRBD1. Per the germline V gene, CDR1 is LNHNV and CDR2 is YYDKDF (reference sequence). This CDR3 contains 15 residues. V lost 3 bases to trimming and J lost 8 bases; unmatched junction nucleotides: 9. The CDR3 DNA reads TGTGCCACCAGCAGGGTAAGGCAGGGGGTGGAAAAACTGTTTTTT. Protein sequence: CATSRVRQGVEKLFF.

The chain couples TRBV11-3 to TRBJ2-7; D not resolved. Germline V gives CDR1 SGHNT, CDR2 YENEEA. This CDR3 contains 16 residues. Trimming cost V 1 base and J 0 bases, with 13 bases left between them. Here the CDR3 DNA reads TGTGCCAGCAGCTTAGGGGAAGCCCTCAGCTCCTACGAGCAGTACGTC. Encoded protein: CASSLGEALSSYEQYV.

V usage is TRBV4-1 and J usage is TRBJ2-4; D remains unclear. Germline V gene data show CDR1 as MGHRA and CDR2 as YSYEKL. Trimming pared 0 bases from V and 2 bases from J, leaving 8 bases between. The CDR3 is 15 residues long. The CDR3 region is CASSQDRTTKNIQYF. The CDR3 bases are TGCGCCAGCAGCCAAGATCGTACCACCAAAAACATTCAGTACTTC.

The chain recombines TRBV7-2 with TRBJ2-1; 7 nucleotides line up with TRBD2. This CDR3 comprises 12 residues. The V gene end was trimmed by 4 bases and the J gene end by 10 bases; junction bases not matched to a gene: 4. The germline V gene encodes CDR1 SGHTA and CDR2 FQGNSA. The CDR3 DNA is TGTGCCAGCAGCTCACCCGGGAGGGAGCAGTTCTTC. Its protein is CASSSPGREQFF. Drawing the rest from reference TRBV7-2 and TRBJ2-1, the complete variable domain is GAGVSQSPSNKVTEKGKDVELRCDPISGHTALYWYRQSLGQGLEFLIYFQGNSAPDKSGLPSDRFSAERTGGSVSTLTIQRTQQEDSAVYLCASSSPGREQFFGPGTRLTVL.

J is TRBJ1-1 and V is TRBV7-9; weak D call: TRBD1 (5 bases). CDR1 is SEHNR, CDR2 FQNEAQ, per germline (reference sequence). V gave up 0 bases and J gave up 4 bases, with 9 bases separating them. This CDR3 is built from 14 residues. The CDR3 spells CASSLAGDSTEAFF. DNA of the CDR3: TGTGCCAGCAGCTTAGCAGGGGATTCCACTGAAGCTTTCTTT.

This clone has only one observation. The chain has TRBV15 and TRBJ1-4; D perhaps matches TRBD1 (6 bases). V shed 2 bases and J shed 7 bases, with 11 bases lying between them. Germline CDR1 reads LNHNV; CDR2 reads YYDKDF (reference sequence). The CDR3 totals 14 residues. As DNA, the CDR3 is TGTGCCACCAGCAGACAGGGAGGGGGTGAAAAACTGTTTTTT. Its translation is CATSRQGGGEKLFF.

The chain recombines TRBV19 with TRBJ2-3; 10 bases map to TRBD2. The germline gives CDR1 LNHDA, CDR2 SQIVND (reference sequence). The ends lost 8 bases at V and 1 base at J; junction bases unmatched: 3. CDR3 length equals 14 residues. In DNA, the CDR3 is TGTGCCAGTGGTAGCGGGGGGCGCACAGATACGCAGTATTTT. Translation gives CASGSGGRTDTQYF.

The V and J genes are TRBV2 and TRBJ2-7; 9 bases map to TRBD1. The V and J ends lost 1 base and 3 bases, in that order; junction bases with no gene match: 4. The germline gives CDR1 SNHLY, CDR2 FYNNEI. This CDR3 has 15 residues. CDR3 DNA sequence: TGTGCCAGCAGTGAAGGGGGACAGGGCAGCTACGAGCAGTACTTC. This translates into CASSEGGQGSYEQYF.

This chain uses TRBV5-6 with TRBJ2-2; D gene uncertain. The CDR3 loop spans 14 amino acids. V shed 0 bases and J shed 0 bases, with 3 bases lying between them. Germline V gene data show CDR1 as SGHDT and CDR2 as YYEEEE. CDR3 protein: CASSLVANTGELFF. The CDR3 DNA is TGTGCCAGCAGCTTGGTTGCGAACACCGGGGAGCTGTTTTTT.

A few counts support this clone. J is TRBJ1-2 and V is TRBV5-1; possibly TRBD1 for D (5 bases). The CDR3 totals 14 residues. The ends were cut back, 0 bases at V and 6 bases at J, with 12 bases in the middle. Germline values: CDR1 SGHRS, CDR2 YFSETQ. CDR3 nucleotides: TGCGCCAGCAGCTTGGGATTCAGGGCTCATGGCTACACCTTC. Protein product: CASSLGFRAHGYTF.

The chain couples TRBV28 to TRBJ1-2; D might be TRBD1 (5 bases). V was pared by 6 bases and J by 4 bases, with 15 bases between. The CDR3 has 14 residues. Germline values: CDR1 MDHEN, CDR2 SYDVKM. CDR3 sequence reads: CASSPLTGGYGYTF. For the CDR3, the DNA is TGTGCCAGCAGCCCCCTGACCGGGGGCTATGGCTACACCTTC.

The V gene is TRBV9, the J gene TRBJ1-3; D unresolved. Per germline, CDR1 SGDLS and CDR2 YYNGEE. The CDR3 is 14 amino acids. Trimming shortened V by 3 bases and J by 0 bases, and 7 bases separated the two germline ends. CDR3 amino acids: CASSGVSSGNTIYF. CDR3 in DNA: TGTGCCAGCAGCGGTGTAAGCTCTGGAAACACCATATATTTT.

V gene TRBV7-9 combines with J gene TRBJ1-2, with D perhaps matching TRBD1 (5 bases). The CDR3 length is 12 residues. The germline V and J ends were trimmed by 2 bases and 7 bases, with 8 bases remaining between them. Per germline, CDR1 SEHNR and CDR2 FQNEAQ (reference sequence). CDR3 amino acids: CASSLTDSGYTF. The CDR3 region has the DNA TGTGCCAGCAGCTTAACAGACAGTGGCTACACCTTC.

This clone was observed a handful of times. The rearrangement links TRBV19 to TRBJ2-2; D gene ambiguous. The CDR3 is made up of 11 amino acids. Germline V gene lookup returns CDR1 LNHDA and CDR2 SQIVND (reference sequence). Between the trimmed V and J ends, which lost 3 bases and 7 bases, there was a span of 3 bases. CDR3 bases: TGTGCCAGTAGTATGATCGGGGAGCTGTTTTTT. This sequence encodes CASSMIGELFF.

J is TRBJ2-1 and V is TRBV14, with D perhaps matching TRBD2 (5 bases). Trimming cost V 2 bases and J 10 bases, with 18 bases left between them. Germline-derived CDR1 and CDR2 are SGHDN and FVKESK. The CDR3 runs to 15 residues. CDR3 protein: CASSQLGTEKREQFF. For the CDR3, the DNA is TGTGCCAGCAGCCAACTGGGAACTGAGAAGCGGGAGCAGTTCTTC.

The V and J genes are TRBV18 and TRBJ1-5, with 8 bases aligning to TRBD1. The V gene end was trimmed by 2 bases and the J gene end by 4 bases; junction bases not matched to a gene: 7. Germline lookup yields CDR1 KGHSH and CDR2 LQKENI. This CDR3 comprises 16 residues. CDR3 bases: TGTGCCAGCTCACCATTCTTGAGACAGGGGAATCAGCCCCAGCATTTT. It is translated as CASSPFLRQGNQPQHF.

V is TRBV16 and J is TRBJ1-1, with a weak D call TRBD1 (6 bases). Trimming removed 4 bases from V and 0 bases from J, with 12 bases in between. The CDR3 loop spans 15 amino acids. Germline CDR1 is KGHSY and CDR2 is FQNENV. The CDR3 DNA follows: TGTGCCAGCAGCCGAGCGGACAGAGTGAACACTGAAGCTTTCTTT. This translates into CASSRADRVNTEAFF.

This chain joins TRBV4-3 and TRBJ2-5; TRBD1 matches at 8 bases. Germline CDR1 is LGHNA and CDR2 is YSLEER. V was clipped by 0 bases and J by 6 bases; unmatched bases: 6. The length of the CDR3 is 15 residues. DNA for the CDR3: TGCGCCAGCAGCCAAGATCCCCAGGGGGCTCAGACCCAGTACTTC. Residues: CASSQDPQGAQTQYF.

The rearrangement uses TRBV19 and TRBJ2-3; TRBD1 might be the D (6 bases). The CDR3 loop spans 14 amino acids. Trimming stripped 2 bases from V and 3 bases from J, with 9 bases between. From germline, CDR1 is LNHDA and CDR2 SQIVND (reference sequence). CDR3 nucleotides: TGTGCCAGTAGTATACAGGGGAAGACAGATACGCAGTATTTT. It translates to CASSIQGKTDTQYF. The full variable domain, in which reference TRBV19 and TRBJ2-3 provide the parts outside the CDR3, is DGGITQSPKYLFRKEGQNVTLSCEQNLNHDAMYWYRQDPGQGLRLIYYSQIVNDFQKGDIAEGYSVSREKKESFPLTVTSAQKNPTAFYLCASSIQGKTDTQYFGPGTRLTVL.

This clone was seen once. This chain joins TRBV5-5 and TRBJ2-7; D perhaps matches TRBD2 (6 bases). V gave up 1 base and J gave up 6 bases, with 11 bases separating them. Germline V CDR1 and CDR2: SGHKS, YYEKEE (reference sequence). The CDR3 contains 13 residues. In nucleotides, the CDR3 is TGTGCCAGCAGCTTGATCCTAGCGAGCGAGCAGTACGTC. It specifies CASSLILASEQYV.